The clone carrying this T cell receptor (beta chain) was found a few times. Method: immunoSEQ multiplex PCR; TCRdb's copy keeps in-frame clones and lacks some. The sample contains 83,000 or so clones, around 87% of which appear only once. The data were obtained in a study of blood T cell repertoires in COVID-19. Germline values: CDR1 SNHLY, CDR2 FYNNEI. Trimming left V 8 bases short and J 1 base short, with 21 bases between. CDR3 length: 17 residues. The clonotype originates from an elderly man with active or convalescent COVID-19. Sequencing was done on a sample of peripheral blood. The chain employs TRBV2 and TRBJ1-5, with D perhaps TRBD1 (5 bases). CDR3 nucleotide sequence: TGTGCCAGCCGAGGCAGGGTATCCGTTTTGAGCAATCAGCCCCAGCATTTT. Translated: CASRGRVSVLSNQPQHF. Full variable domain (missing parts from reference TRBV2 and TRBJ1-5): EPEVTQTPSHQVTQMGQEVILRCVPISNHLYFYWYRQILGQKVEFLVSFYNNEISEKSEIFDDQFSVERPDGSNFTLKIRSTKLEDSAMYFCASRGRVSVLSNQPQHFGDGTRLSIL.